Presented here are 27 T cell receptor beta chains from one specimen sequenced in a study of blood T cell repertoires in COVID-19. Some clones are missing from TCRdb's copy, which holds only in-frame ones; the method was immunoSEQ multiplex PCR. The data contain approximately 150,000 clones, around 81% of them singletons. What was sequenced was PBMCs or T cells enriched from blood (not recorded which). The receptors originated from a middle-aged woman who had recovered from COVID-19.

The chain employs TRBV6-5 and TRBJ1-4; a weak D match, TRBD1 (6 bases). V lost 9 bases and J 4 bases, leaving 15 bases between the germline ends. The CDR3 extends over 14 amino acids. Looked up from germline, CDR1 is MNHEY and CDR2 is SVGAGI. The CDR3 sequence is CARAHGQYNEKLFF. The CDR3 DNA is TGTGCCAGGGCGCACGGACAGTATAATGAAAAACTGTTTTTT.

This rearrangement joins TRBV27 to TRBJ2-5; the match to TRBD2 covers 7 bases. Germline V gene data show CDR1 as MNHEY and CDR2 as SMNVEV (reference sequence). This CDR3 region has 12 residues. V lost 6 bases and J lost 2; bases outside the gene matches: 0. This CDR3 is CASRGGQETQYF. CDR3 coding DNA: TGTGCCAGCAGGGGGGGGCAAGAGACCCAGTACTTC.

The rearrangement joins TRBV30 to TRBJ1-1; 8 bases agree with TRBD1. The length of the CDR3 is 14 residues. Germline V gene data show CDR1 as GTSNPN and CDR2 as SVGIG (reference sequence). Losses at the gene ends were 2 bases for V and 2 bases for J; bases not matched to a gene: 4. The CDR3 DNA reads TGTGCCTGGAGTTTGACAGGGGCAAACACTGAAGCTTTCTTT. Translating it yields CAWSLTGANTEAFF.

The chain couples TRBV7-9 to TRBJ1-6, with D unclear. The CDR3 has 17 amino acids. V gave up 0 bases and J gave up 10 bases, with 19 bases separating them. The germline CDR1 and CDR2 sequences are SEHNR and FQNEAQ (reference sequence). CDR3 residues: CASSLALQVASGSPLHF. CDR3 sequence (DNA): TGTGCCAGCAGCTTAGCGCTCCAGGTAGCTAGCGGATCACCCCTCCACTTT.

This clone was counted once. The chain couples TRBV19 to TRBJ1-2, with a possible D match to TRBD1 (6 bases). The CDR3 has 15 residues. V was cut by 4 bases and J by 3 bases, with 15 bases left in between. Germline V CDR1 and CDR2: LNHDA, SQIVND (reference sequence). CDR3 in amino acids: CASSKGVMGDYGYTF. CDR3 coding DNA: TGTGCCAGTAGTAAGGGGGTGATGGGGGACTATGGCTACACCTTC.

This clone was recorded once. This chain connects TRBV2 to TRBJ2-1; D possibly corresponds to TRBD2 (7 bases). Trimming removed 7 bases at V and 8 bases at J, with 15 bases between. This CDR3 has 13 amino acids. Germline CDR1 and CDR2: SNHLY and FYNNEI. CDR3 nucleotide sequence: TGTGCCAGCAATATGAGGGGGGGGGATGAGCAGTTCTTC. This translates into CASNMRGGDEQFF.

The gene calls are TRBV10-1 and TRBJ1-6, with 9 bases lining up with TRBD1. The CDR3 length is 14 residues. CDR1 is WNHNN, CDR2 SYGVQD, per germline (reference sequence). V shed 6 bases, J shed 5 bases, and the junction held 2 bases outside the gene matches. CDR3 sequence (DNA): TGCGCCAGCAGCCGGGACAGGGATAATTCACCCCTCCACTTT. It codes for CASSRDRDNSPLHF.

The chain is built from TRBV29-1 and TRBJ1-1, with D unclear. This CDR3 region has 13 residues. Per the germline V gene, CDR1 is SQVTM and CDR2 is ANQGSEA. The V end was cut by 4 bases, the J end by 4 bases, with 13 bases between. DNA of the CDR3: TGCAGCGTTGCTGACACGATCGGCACTGAAGCTTTCTTT. This gives the protein CSVADTIGTEAFF.

This chain connects TRBV11-3 to TRBJ2-3, with 12 bases that match TRBD2. V trimming: 4 bases; J trimming: 2 bases; junction bases outside the gene matches: 7. The germline CDR1 and CDR2 sequences are SGHNT and YENEEA. The CDR3 contains 17 residues. The CDR3 region has the DNA TGTGCCAGCAGCTCGGGGCTAGCGGGAGGGAACACAGATACGCAGTATTTT. Protein product: CASSSGLAGGNTDTQYF.

The chain is built from TRBV5-4 and TRBJ1-1; unclear D gene. The CDR3 contains 13 residues. The V and J ends lost 0 bases and 6 bases respectively, with 9 bases between them. Germline lookup yields CDR1 SGHNT and CDR2 YYREEE (reference sequence). The CDR3 DNA sequence: TGTGCCAGCAGCTTGGAGTATGGCCCTGAAGCTTTCTTT. Its translation is CASSLEYGPEAFF.

This clone was found once. The genes are TRBV5-1 and TRBJ1-1; no definite D call. V lost 0 bases and J 0 bases, leaving 3 bases between the germline ends. Germline values: CDR1 SGHRS, CDR2 YFSETQ. This CDR3 contains 13 residues. CDR3 nucleotides: TGCGCCAGCAGCTTGGACTTGAACACTGAAGCTTTCTTT. This gives the protein CASSLDLNTEAFF.

The chain couples TRBV29-1 to TRBJ1-1; D is perhaps TRBD1 (5 bases). Germline CDR1 SQVTM, CDR2 ANQGSEA. The CDR3 has 10 residues. CDR3 protein: CGAGRAEAFF. The CDR3, as DNA: TGCGGGGCGGGACGGGCTGAAGCTTTCTTT. Using reference TRBV29-1 and TRBJ1-1 for the parts outside the CDR3, the full variable domain is SAVISQKPSRDICQRGTSLTIQCQVDSQVTMMFWYRQQPGQSLTLIATANQGSEATYESGFVIDKFPISRPNLTFSTLTVSNMSPEDSSIYLCGAGRAEAFFGQGTRLTVV.

V and J are TRBV5-1 and TRBJ1-3; 7 bases are shared with TRBD1. CDR3 length: 15 residues. With 4 bases clipped from V and 2 bases from J, the junction kept 6 bases outside the gene matches. CDR1 SGHRS and CDR2 YFSETQ come from the germline V gene. CDR3 loop: CASSRGQPAGNTIYF. CDR3 in DNA: TGCGCCAGCAGCAGGGGACAGCCTGCTGGAAACACCATATATTTT.

The gene calls are TRBV3-1 (or the pseudogene TRBV3-2) and TRBJ1-1; D possibly corresponds to TRBD1 (5 bases). V gave up 4 bases and J gave up 1 base, with 16 bases separating them. The germline CDR1 and CDR2 sequences are LGHDT and YNNKEL (reference sequence). The CDR3 sequence is 16 residues long. CDR3 sequence reads: CASSRRWAGQNTEAFF. The CDR3 DNA follows: TGTGCCAGCAGCCGGCGTTGGGCAGGGCAGAACACTGAAGCTTTCTTT.

The genes are TRBV9 and TRBJ2-7, with 8 positions matching TRBD1. The V and J ends lost 3 bases and 3 bases, in that order; junction bases with no gene match: 14. CDR1 is SGDLS, CDR2 YYNGEE, per germline. The CDR3 runs to 17 residues. CDR3 nucleotide sequence: TGTGCCAGCAGCGCAGGTCCTCAGGGGGCGAATCTCTACGAGCAGTACTTC. Translating it yields CASSAGPQGANLYEQYF.

This sequence joins TRBV2 and TRBJ1-3, with D possibly TRBD1 on 5 matching bases. V was cut by 4 bases and J by 0 bases, with 10 bases left in between. CDR1 and CDR2 (germline): SNHLY, FYNNEI. The CDR3 is 15 amino acids. The CDR3 nucleotides read TGTGCCAGCAGTGCCGGGGGGTACTCTGGAAACACCATATATTTT. Translating it yields CASSAGGYSGNTIYF.

The DNA for the CDR3 is TGCGCCAGCAGGAATAAGGGACAGGGGATCAACGAGCAGTTCTTC. This encodes CASRNKGQGINEQFF. The J gene is TRBJ2-1, the V gene TRBV10-1; 10 nucleotides align to TRBD1. The CDR3 runs to 15 residues. Germline V CDR1 and CDR2: WNHNN, SYGVQD (reference sequence). The V segment lost 6 bases and the J segment 10 bases; nucleotides outside the gene matches: 12.

This chain connects TRBV21-1 to TRBJ1-6. TRBV21-1 is classified as a pseudogene. This CDR3 is built from 17 residues. The chain's CDR3 is CASSKSPREVYNSPLHF. The CDR3 DNA follows: TGTGCCAGCAGCAAGTCCCCCCGGGAGGTGTATAATTCACCCCTCCACTTT.

V is TRBV19 and J is TRBJ2-3; no definite D call. CDR1 LNHDA and CDR2 SQIVND come from the germline V gene (reference sequence). Trimming shortened V by 2 bases and J by 4 bases, and 22 bases separated the two germline ends. This CDR3 is built from 18 residues. CDR3 in amino acids: CASSIPLRAGFLSDTQYF. In DNA, the CDR3 is TGTGCCAGTAGTATACCCCTGCGAGCCGGTTTCCTTTCAGATACGCAGTATTTT.

V usage is TRBV4-1 and J usage is TRBJ2-1, with D possibly TRBD2 on 7 matching bases. Per the germline V gene, CDR1 is MGHRA and CDR2 is YSYEKL. CDR3 size: 14 residues. V was clipped by 6 bases and J by 2 bases, with 11 bases between them. The CDR3, as DNA: TGCGCCAGCAGTAGGGGGGGGACCTACAATGAGCAGTTCTTC. Translating gives CASSRGGTYNEQFF.

The chain joins TRBV3-1 (or the pseudogene TRBV3-2) to TRBJ1-6; the match to TRBD1 covers 8 bases. The CDR3 runs 16 residues. V was clipped by 4 bases and J by 5 bases; unmatched bases: 7. Germline loops: CDR1 LGHDT, CDR2 YNNKEL (reference sequence). The CDR3 is CASSPGWTGNNSPLHF. The CDR3 DNA sequence: TGTGCCAGCAGCCCAGGTTGGACAGGGAATAATTCACCCCTCCACTTT.

This chain connects TRBV7-9 to TRBJ2-3; D is unresolved. The CDR3 sequence is 13 residues long. CDR1 is SEHNR and CDR2 is FQNEAQ in the germline V gene (reference sequence). V was shortened by 5 bases and J by 6 bases, with 12 bases between the two germline ends. The CDR3 DNA is TGTGCCAGCAGCCGTATCAGTTTGGATACGCAGTATTTT. It translates to CASSRISLDTQYF.

The rearrangement links TRBV5-6 to TRBJ1-1; 8 bases fit TRBD1. The CDR3 length is 14 residues. Germline lookup yields CDR1 SGHDT and CDR2 YYEEEE. Trimming cost V 0 bases and J 7 bases; bases outside gene matches: 5. The CDR3 DNA is TGTGCCAGCAGCTTGGGACAGGGGACCATTGAAGCTTTCTTT. This encodes CASSLGQGTIEAFF.

V gene TRBV18 combines with J gene TRBJ2-7, with 12 nucleotides matching TRBD2. The germline gives CDR1 KGHSH, CDR2 LQKENI. J lost 4 bases, V lost 6 bases, and 7 bases had no gene match. There are 15 residues in the CDR3. The CDR3 region is CASSQTSGSEYEQYF. CDR3 DNA: TGTGCCAGCTCTCAGACTAGCGGGAGTGAATACGAGCAGTACTTC.

The chain uses TRBV29-1 and TRBJ2-7, with 9 bases that match TRBD1. After removal of 7 bases from V and 4 bases from J, the junction contained 8 bases not matched to a gene. Germline assignment: CDR1 SQVTM and CDR2 ANQGSEA. This CDR3 has 13 residues. The CDR3 reads CSGQTGQGYEQYF. CDR3 sequence (DNA): TGCAGCGGACAAACGGGACAGGGATACGAGCAGTACTTC.

The chain combines TRBV19 with TRBJ1-2; 7 bases align to TRBD1. With 3 bases clipped from V and 3 bases from J, the junction kept 10 bases outside the gene matches. Germline-derived CDR1 and CDR2 are LNHDA and SQIVND (reference sequence). CDR3 length: 16 amino acids. The CDR3 loop is CASSIRSGRGDYGYTF. The CDR3 region has the DNA TGTGCCAGTAGTATTCGCAGCGGCAGGGGGGACTATGGCTACACCTTC.

This sequence joins TRBV2 and TRBJ1-1; 11 bases are shared with TRBD1. Trimming took 7 bases from V and 10 from J; bases not matched to a gene: 11. The CDR3 covers 14 residues. The germline gives CDR1 SNHLY, CDR2 FYNNEI. The CDR3 DNA follows: TGTGCCAGCAATACGGACAGGGGGCGAATAGGAGCTTTCTTT. This encodes CASNTDRGRIGAFF.